Below, one TCR beta chain is given with its context. Its target is not known. The V gene's germline CDR1 is SGHRS and CDR2 YFSETQ. Trimming took 4 bases from V and 2 from J; bases not matched to a gene: 12. This CDR3 spans 16 amino acids. This sample was included in a study of T-cell reconstitution after alpha-beta-depleted transplantation in children. The study, taken as a whole, reports: Where alpha-beta T cells came from about two months after transplant was reportedly several hundred expanded graft clones. When one year had passed after transplant, most T-cell counts and diversity came from newly produced T cells.

Unique molecular identifiers featured in how the TCRbeta library was prepared. TCRdb used MiXCR to reprocess the PCR reads, holding one entry per CDR3 protein. The sample has hundreds of thousands of distinct CDR3 sequences, around 12% seen once. This chain connects TRBV5-1 to TRBJ2-7; 7 nucleotides align to TRBD2. This specimen consisted of PBMCs, obtained before TCRalphabeta/CD19-depleted stem cell transplant. The source is a girl aged 2 to 10 with congenital amegakaryocytic thrombocytopenia, due to receive a stem cell transplant. The DNA for the CDR3 is TGCGCCAGCAGCAATTATGGGGCGGGAGCCGCCTACGAGCAGTACTTC. This sequence encodes CASSNYGAGAAYEQYF.